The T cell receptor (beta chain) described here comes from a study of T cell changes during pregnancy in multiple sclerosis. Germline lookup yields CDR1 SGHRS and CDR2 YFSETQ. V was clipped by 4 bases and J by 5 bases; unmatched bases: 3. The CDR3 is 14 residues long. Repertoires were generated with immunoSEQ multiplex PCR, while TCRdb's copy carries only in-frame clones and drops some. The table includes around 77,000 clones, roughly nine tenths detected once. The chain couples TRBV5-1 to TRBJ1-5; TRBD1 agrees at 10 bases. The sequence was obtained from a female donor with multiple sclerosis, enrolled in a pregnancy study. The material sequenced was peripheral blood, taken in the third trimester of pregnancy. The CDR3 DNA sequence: TGCGCCAGCAGCCCAGGGACAGGGGATCAGCCCCAGCATTTT. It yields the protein CASSPGTGDQPQHF.